The clone carrying this TCR beta chain occurred many times. What it binds is not known. CDR3 length equals 14 residues. The germline gives CDR1 SGHTA, CDR2 FQGNSA. The junction had 3 bases not matched to a gene; V was cut back by 6 bases and J by 0 bases. 5'RACE generated cDNA with 10-nucleotide random UMIs. One entry per CDR3 protein results from TCRdb running MiXCR on the 5' RACE reads. The table includes over 55,000 distinct CDR3 sequences, approximately 12% detected once. The time point here: longitudinal time-point 1 (baseline). It was from 2 million PBMCs stored at -80 C that the unsorted libraries were obtained. The data stem from a study of neurological immune-mediated disorders. Regarding the study as a whole: Expanded clones shared no identical CDR3 amino acid sequences across subjects, which suggested private TCR-beta repertoires in all groups.

Sequencing was performed on PBMCs. This receptor was taken from a male donor with HTLV-1-associated myelopathy (HAM/TSP). The chain combines TRBV7-2 with TRBJ2-3; TRBD2 matches at 7 bases. The CDR3 region is CASSPGLSTDTQYF. Here the CDR3 DNA reads TGTGCCAGCAGTCCGGGACTAAGCACAGATACGCAGTATTTT.